Presented here are 8 T cell receptor beta chains from one specimen sequenced in a study of T-cell reconstitution after alpha-beta-depleted transplantation in children. This sample's TCRbeta library carried unique molecular identifier barcodes. TCRdb re-called the PCR reads through MiXCR, storing one row per CDR3 protein. In the table there are about 120,000 distinct CDR3 sequences, under 13% of which are singletons. Sequencing used PBMCs, obtained before TCRalphabeta/CD19-depleted stem cell transplant. The receptors here all came from a boy aged 2 to 9 with acute lymphoblastic leukemia, due to receive a stem cell transplant.

The chain has TRBV29-1 and TRBJ2-7; 8 bases align to TRBD1. The germline V gene has CDR1 SQVTM and CDR2 ANQGSEA. The CDR3 extends over 13 amino acids. The V and J ends lost 6 bases and 2 bases, in that order; junction bases with no gene match: 6. CDR3 region: CSVGTGPTYEQYF. CDR3 in DNA: TGCAGCGTGGGGACAGGCCCAACCTACGAGCAGTACTTC.

This chain links TRBV5-1 with TRBJ2-1; D call uncertain. Germline assignment: CDR1 SGHRS and CDR2 YFSETQ. Trimming shortened V by 7 bases and J by 4 bases, and 18 bases separated the two germline ends. The CDR3 sequence is 15 residues long. The chain's CDR3 is CASGPFYRNYNEQFF. As DNA, the CDR3 is TGCGCCAGCGGCCCTTTTTATAGAAATTACAATGAGCAGTTCTTC.

V and J are TRBV7-9 and TRBJ2-3, with 8 bases lining up with TRBD1. CDR1 SEHNR and CDR2 FQNEAQ come from the germline V gene (reference sequence). V was clipped by 4 bases and J by 0 bases; unmatched bases: 9. This CDR3 spans 17 amino acids. The CDR3 reads CASSSEGRGPSTDTQYF. CDR3 DNA sequence: TGTGCCAGCAGCTCAGAGGGCAGGGGGCCTAGCACAGATACGCAGTATTTT.

The chain carries TRBV5-4 and TRBJ2-2; D unresolved. V was pared by 2 bases and J by 6 bases, with 8 bases between. The CDR3 extends over 13 amino acids. CDR1 is SGHNT, CDR2 YYREEE, per germline (reference sequence). The CDR3 nucleotides are TGTGCCAGCAGCTTTGGGGTCCCCGGGGAGCTGTTTTTT. Translated: CASSFGVPGELFF.

The chain combines TRBV6-1 with TRBJ2-2, with D perhaps matching TRBD2 (6 bases). This CDR3 comprises 14 residues. V dropped 7 bases and J dropped 3 bases, with 12 bases sitting between them. In germline, CDR1 is MNHNS, CDR2 SASEGT. Written as DNA, the CDR3 is TGTGCCAGCAAAGGGTGGGGGGACACCGGGGAGCTGTTTTTT. This gives the protein CASKGWGDTGELFF.

This clonotype was seen repeatedly, ten times or more. The chain combines TRBV7-6 with TRBJ2-7; 10 bases agree with TRBD1. Germline V CDR1 and CDR2: SGHVS, FNYEAQ. This CDR3 is 15 amino acids long. V lost 5 bases and J lost 2; bases outside the gene matches: 6. This CDR3 is CASSLQGQGAYEQYF. CDR3 nucleotide sequence: TGTGCCAGCAGCCTCCAAGGACAGGGGGCCTACGAGCAGTACTTC. Full variable domain (missing parts from reference TRBV7-6 and TRBJ2-7): GAGVSQSPRYKVTKRGQDVALRCDPISGHVSLYWYRQALGQGPEFLTYFNYEAQQDKSGLPNDRFSAERPEGSISTLTIQRTEQRDSAMYRCASSLQGQGAYEQYFGPGTRLTVT.

This clonotype was found many times. The chain combines TRBV5-4 with TRBJ2-7, with 7 bases identical to TRBD1. CDR1 SGHNT and CDR2 YYREEE come from the germline V gene (reference sequence). The CDR3 has 17 amino acids. The V gene end was trimmed by 4 bases and the J gene end by 0 bases; junction bases not matched to a gene: 13. CDR3 loop: CASSLGVGGQLSYEQYF. CDR3 coding DNA: TGTGCCAGCAGCCTGGGGGTTGGGGGACAGCTCTCCTACGAGCAGTACTTC.

This clonotype was found a few times. This chain joins TRBV3-1 and TRBJ1-4; D may be TRBD1 (5 bases). V lost 0 bases to trimming and J lost 6 bases, with 11 bases between them. The CDR3 loop spans 15 amino acids. CDR1 is LGHDT and CDR2 is YNNKEL in the germline V gene (reference sequence). The CDR3 spells CASSQDTGAYEKLFF. CDR3 sequence (DNA): TGTGCCAGCAGCCAAGATACCGGGGCGTATGAAAAACTGTTTTTT.